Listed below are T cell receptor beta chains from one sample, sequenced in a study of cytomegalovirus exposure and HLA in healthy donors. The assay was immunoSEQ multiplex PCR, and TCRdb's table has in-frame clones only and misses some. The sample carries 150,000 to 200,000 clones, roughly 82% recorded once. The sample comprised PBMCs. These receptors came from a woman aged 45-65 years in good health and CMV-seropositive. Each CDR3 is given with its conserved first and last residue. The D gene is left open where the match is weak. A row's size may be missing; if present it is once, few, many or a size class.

TGTGCCAGCAGTGAGGTACAGAGCAATCAGCCCCAGCATTTT CASSEVQSNQPQHF - TRBV2 - TRBJ1-5
TGCGCCAGCAGCCAGAGACCGGGACAGGGTGGTCGCGAGCAGTACTTC CASSQRPGQGGREQYF - TRBV4-1 TRBD1 TRBJ2-7
TGTGCCAGCAACATTAAGCGACAGAATAATATGATTGGCACTGAAGCTTTCTTT CASNIKRQNNMIGTEAFF - TRBV27 - TRBJ1-1
TGTGCCAGCAGTTCTACTAAAGAGACCCAGTACTTC CASSSTKETQYF - TRBV6-6 - TRBJ2-5
TGTGCCAGTAGTACATCCTTTACTAGCGGGGAAGAGACCCAGTACTTC CASSTSFTSGEETQYF few TRBV19 TRBD2 TRBJ2-5
TGTGCCAGCAGCTTAGCGGGCCCAGGGTACAATGAGCAGTTCTTC CASSLAGPGYNEQFF once TRBV11-2 - TRBJ2-1
TGTGCCAGCAGCTACCTAGGGGCAGATACGCAGTATTTT CASSYLGADTQYF - TRBV9 - TRBJ2-3
TGTGCCTGGGGCCGGGCTGAAGCTTTCTTT CAWGRAEAFF - TRBV30 - TRBJ1-1
TGTGCCAGCAGCTTCACACAGGGTTTAAATCAGCCCCAGCATTTT CASSFTQGLNQPQHF - TRBV11-2 - TRBJ1-5
TGTGCCTGGGAGGCAGGGGACATTGGCTACGAGCAGTACTTC CAWEAGDIGYEQYF - TRBV30 - TRBJ2-7
TGTGCCAGCAGCGTAGGGGCAGGGGTGAATAATTCACCCCTCCACTTT CASSVGAGVNNSPLHF - TRBV9 - TRBJ1-6
TGTGCCAGACCAACCCACTACAGGGGGTCGCGTCACGGGAGCACTGAAGCTTTCTTT CARPTHYRGSRHGSTEAFF - TRBV18 TRBD1 TRBJ1-1
TGTGCCAGCAGCCCCTCCGCAGGCACCTCTGGAAACACCATATATTTT CASSPSAGTSGNTIYF - TRBV5-8 - TRBJ1-3
TGTGCCAGCAGCCAAGGGACAGTGGAGCAGTACTTC CASSQGTVEQYF - TRBV14 - TRBJ2-7
TGCGCCAGCAGCACTGGACAGGGAGAACAGCCCCAGCATTTT CASSTGQGEQPQHF - TRBV5-1 TRBD1 TRBJ1-5
TGTGCCAGTAGTATAGGAGGAGTCGGCTACACCTTC CASSIGGVGYTF - TRBV19 - TRBJ1-2
TGTGCCAGCAGCCATGACAGGGGAAGGGAAAAACTGTTTTTT CASSHDRGREKLFF - TRBV4-2 TRBD1 TRBJ1-4
TGTGCCAGCAGCTCCGGTTACAATGAGCAGTTCTTC CASSSGYNEQFF - TRBV7-9 - TRBJ2-1
TGTGCCAGCAGCTTACGTTTGCCAGGGTCTCCCGGGGAGCTGTTTTTT CASSLRLPGSPGELFF - TRBV7-9 - TRBJ2-2
TGTGCCAGCAGCGCTACAGGATTGGGTTCCGAGCAGTACTTC CASSATGLGSEQYF - TRBV9 - TRBJ2-7
TGTGCCATCAGTGAGCTCGTGGAGAGGAATTCACCCCTCCACTTT CAISELVERNSPLHF once TRBV10-3 - TRBJ1-6
TGTGCCAGCAGCGTAGGTGAAGGGGCAGGAAACACCATATATTTT CASSVGEGAGNTIYF few TRBV9 - TRBJ1-3
TGCGCCAGCAGTGAGATCGGGGGCACTGAAGCTTTCTTT CASSEIGGTEAFF - TRBV10-1 - TRBJ1-1
TGTGCCAGCTCACCAGATTCTGCGGGTTTCAACCCCGGGGAGCTGTTTTTT CASSPDSAGFNPGELFF - TRBV18 - TRBJ2-2
TGTGCCAGCAGTTCCTATAGGAACACTGAAGCTTTCTTT CASSSYRNTEAFF - TRBV6-5 - TRBJ1-1
TGTGCCAGCAGTTACCAAGTAGCGGGGGGGCCTAATGAGCAGTTCTTC CASSYQVAGGPNEQFF - TRBV6-5 TRBD2 TRBJ2-1
TGCGCCAGCAGCCAGTCCATACTAGCTAATGAAAAACTGTTTTTT CASSQSILANEKLFF - TRBV4-1 - TRBJ1-4
TGTGCCACCAGCAGAGACCCGACAGGTTCGCGGGAGCAGTACTTC CATSRDPTGSREQYF once TRBV15 - TRBJ2-7
TGCAGCGTATCGACAGGCCGGAACACTGAAGCTTTCTTT CSVSTGRNTEAFF - TRBV29-1 - TRBJ1-1
TGTGCCAGCAGCACGCCGGGACAGCTCACAGATACGCAGTATTTT CASSTPGQLTDTQYF - TRBV7-6 TRBD1 TRBJ2-3
TGTGCCAGCAGCGTAGGGCCGGACAGCACCTATGGCTACACCTTC CASSVGPDSTYGYTF - TRBV9 - TRBJ1-2
TGTGCCAGCAGCCTCGCCGGGACAGGGTTTGGAAACACCATATATTTT CASSLAGTGFGNTIYF - TRBV7-2 TRBD1 TRBJ1-3
TGTGCCAGCAGCGTAGGCGGAGCGGGGCAGGAGACCCAGTACTTC CASSVGGAGQETQYF - TRBV9 TRBD2 TRBJ2-5
TGTGCCAGCAGCGGGACAGCCCTTAATTCACCCCTCCACTTT CASSGTALNSPLHF - TRBV7-9 TRBD1 TRBJ1-6
TGTTCCAGCAGCACGGCCGAGGGATACGAGCAGTACTTC CSSSTAEGYEQYF - TRBV7-9 - TRBJ2-7
TGTGCCAGCAGTTCGACAGGGGGGACTGAAGCTTTCTTT CASSSTGGTEAFF - TRBV6-5 TRBD1 TRBJ1-1
TGTGCCAGCAGTCCCGGGACTAGCGGGGGGTACCAAGAGACCCAGTACTTC CASSPGTSGGYQETQYF - TRBV7-3 TRBD2 TRBJ2-5
TGTGCCAGCAGCATAGAAGGACTAGCGGGGGTCGCTAGCACAGATACGCAGTATTTT CASSIEGLAGVASTDTQYF - TRBV9 TRBD2 TRBJ2-3
TGTGCCAGCAGCTTGGCAGCGACGAACACCGGGGAGCTGTTTTTT CASSLAATNTGELFF - TRBV5-5 - TRBJ2-2
TGTGCCAGCAGCCATAAAGCCGGGACAGCGAACACTGAAGCTTTCTTT CASSHKAGTANTEAFF - TRBV7-9 TRBD1 TRBJ1-1
TGTGCCTGGACAGGGACTAGCGTCCAAGAGACCCAGTACTTC CAWTGTSVQETQYF once TRBV30 TRBD2 TRBJ2-5
TGCGCCAGCAGCCCCGGTCAAATTCGGGAGACCCAGTACTTC CASSPGQIRETQYF once TRBV5-1 - TRBJ2-5
TGTTCCAGCAGCTCACATACAATTCAGGGGAGTCGTTCACCCCTCCACTTT CSSSSHTIQGSRSPLHF - TRBV7-9 - TRBJ1-6
TGTGCCATCAGTGACAGGGGTAGGGAAAAACTGTTTTTT CAISDRGREKLFF few TRBV10-3 - TRBJ1-4
TGTGCCAGCAGTTCTCTGGGGGCGGGGGGCACTGAAGCTTTCTTT CASSSLGAGGTEAFF - TRBV27 - TRBJ1-1
TGTGCCAGCAGCTCTCAGCCGGGACAGGGAAGGAGCTACACCTTC CASSSQPGQGRSYTF few TRBV9 TRBD1 TRBJ1-2
TGTGCCAGTAGTATAGAGCCGGGGAGCACAGATACGCAGTATTTT CASSIEPGSTDTQYF - TRBV19 - TRBJ2-3
TGTGCCAGCAGACGGACAGGGGGTGCCCACGAGCAGTACTTC CASRRTGGAHEQYF - TRBV6-1 TRBD1 TRBJ2-7
TGTGCCAGCAGCGTAGCTGATCAGTCTGGTTCACCCCTCCACTTT CASSVADQSGSPLHF - TRBV9 - TRBJ1-6
TGTGCCAGCAGCCCACCGAATTCGGGCACCGGGGAGCTGTTTTTT CASSPPNSGTGELFF - TRBV7-8 - TRBJ2-2
TGTGCCAGCAGTGCGCCAGGGCTAGAGCAGTTCTTC CASSAPGLEQFF - TRBV6-1 - TRBJ2-1
TGCGCCAGCAGCTTGGAAGGCCCTGTCCGGGGGATAAGGGATGGCTACACCTTC CASSLEGPVRGIRDGYTF - TRBV5-1 - TRBJ1-2